This TCR beta chain came from a study of response to subunit inactivated influenza vaccine (dated by TCRdb to 2017 to 2018). For the study in its entirety: The study used deep quantitative T cell receptor repertoire profiling to track responses to a trivalent subunit inactivated influenza vaccine.

This clonotype was recorded many times. Its antigen remains unidentified. Within one base of it there is no much larger clone, and no base qualities were kept. At the junction V is shortened by 4 bases and J by 8 bases; bases outside the gene matches: 11. CDR1 DFQATT and CDR2 SNEGSKA are derived from the germline V gene (reference sequence). From cysteine to phenylalanine, the CDR3 is 15 amino acids long. The sequence is cut down to CDR3 DNA, 45 bases in frame from base 1. Receptor amplification or capture employed RT-PCR. The instrument given in TCRdb is Illumina HiSeq 2500. TCRdb reprocessed the public reads (quality trimming at Q25 with fastp, clone calling with MiXCR) and kept in-frame beta chains. Under each unique CDR3 protein, matching rows form one entry showing the most common genes and DNA. This sample has about 570,000 distinct CDR3 sequences in its table, and around 11% of those were observed once. The biggest ten clones account for approximately 11% of the sample.

Study-wide conclusions, independent of this receptor: According to the authors, only a limited number of new T cells may be recruited by each seasonal influenza vaccination.

In addition, the sample was reused for a study of T cells expressing NK-cell markers. The second source states: TCR beta cDNA libraries were prepared using 5'RACE template switching, which introduced a universal primer site and unique molecular identifiers. Three sorted T-cell subsets (CD3+CD56+NKG2C+, CD3+CD56+NKG2C- and CD3+CD56-NKG2C+) from roughly eight donors had their TCR beta-chain repertoires profiled. Among the eight sequenced donors, seven were HCMV-seropositive and one was HCMV-seronegative. In several experiments an anti-gammadeltaTCR antibody was added to restrict sorting to alphabetaTCR-expressing T cells. In more than five donors, the dominant CD3+CD56+NKG2C+ clonotypes were found to rank among the top 10 CD8+ clonotypes and to make up about 1.0-7.5% of CD8+ T cells. Those dominant clonotypes were again the most abundant among CD3+CD56-NKG2C+ cells in a handful of donors, at about 25-65%. It remained unclear whether the expanded NKG2C-expressing T cell clones were specific for HCMV antigens. All eight donors whose samples were sequenced were randomly selected healthy volunteers, three of them men and five women. To determine HCMV serostatus, a commercial ELISA kit was used to detect HCMV-specific IgG in serum. Ficoll density gradient centrifugation was used to isolate peripheral blood mononuclear cells from blood. Bulk peripheral blood T-cell repertoires were additionally sequenced from unsorted PBMC for six donors. Synthesis of cDNA was primed from the TCR beta constant segment and was followed by two consecutive PCR amplification steps. Illumina HiSeq 2000/2500, MiSeq or NextSeq was used to sequence libraries as 2 x 150 bp reads. MIGEC was used to demultiplex reads and group the reads by UMI, and MiTCR was used to assemble and quantify clonotypes. To exclude erroneous sequences, only TCR cDNA sequences supported by at least two reads were retained. The tcR package was used for downstream repertoire analysis, and clonotypes were matched across fractions by CDR3 nucleotide sequence plus V segment. VDJmatch was used to annotate antigen specificity against VDJdb, with one amino acid substitution in CDR3 allowed.

The sequencing used PBMCs from blood, collected on the day of vaccination. The source of this sequence is a man aged 45-65 years who received an inactivated influenza vaccine. Donor details come from another sample of the same person, matched by shared clones. The sequence is built from TRBV20-1 and TRBJ2-2, and TRBD2 matches 9 of the central bases. CDR3 loop: CSATLGLARRGELFF. The nucleotide sequence reads TGCAGTGCTACGCTGGGACTAGCCCGACGAGGGGAGCTGTTTTTT.